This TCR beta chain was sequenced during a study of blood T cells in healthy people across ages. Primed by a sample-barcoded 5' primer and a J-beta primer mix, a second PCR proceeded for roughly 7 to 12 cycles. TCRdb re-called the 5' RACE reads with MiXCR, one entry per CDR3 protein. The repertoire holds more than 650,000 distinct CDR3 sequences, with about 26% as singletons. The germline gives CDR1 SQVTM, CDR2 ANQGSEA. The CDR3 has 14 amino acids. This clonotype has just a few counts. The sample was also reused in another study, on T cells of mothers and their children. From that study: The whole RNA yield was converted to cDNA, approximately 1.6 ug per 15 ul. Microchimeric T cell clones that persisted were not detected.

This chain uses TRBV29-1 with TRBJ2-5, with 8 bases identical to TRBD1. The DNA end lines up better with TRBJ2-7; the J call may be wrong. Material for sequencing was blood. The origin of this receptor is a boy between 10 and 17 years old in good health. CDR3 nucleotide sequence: TGCAGCGTTGCAATCCCGGGACAGGATAACGAGCAGTACTTC. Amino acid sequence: CSVAIPGQDNEQYF.